These 26 T cell receptor beta chains were all obtained from the same sample, sequenced in a study of T cell changes during pregnancy in multiple sclerosis (dated by TCRdb to the late 2010s). The library was prepared using the immunoSEQ multiplex PCR assay. Sourced from immuneACCESS, this table was stored by TCRdb with only in-frame sequences that have V and J called. A share of the clones is absent; for the studies checked, an unresolved V gene accounts for under half, and the remainder has no known explanation. The sample data list some 41,000 clones, and 85% to 95% of these were observed just once. Clones ranked in the top ten supply 7% to 8.5% of the sample. The source material was CD8+ T cells from peripheral blood mononuclear cells, sampled in the third trimester of pregnancy. The origin of the receptors is a female donor with multiple sclerosis, enrolled in a pregnancy study.

The CDR3 DNA reads as TGTGCCAGTAGCACCGGACTAGCGGGCTACAATGAGCAGTTCTTC. This gives the protein CASSTGLAGYNEQFF. The chain employs TRBV19 and TRBJ2-1; TRBD2 matches at 11 bases. CDR1 is LNHDA, CDR2 SQIVND, per germline (reference sequence). This CDR3 contains 15 residues. The ends lost 6 bases at V and 3 bases at J; junction bases unmatched: 4.

The chain employs TRBV25-1 and TRBJ2-1; 10 positions agree with TRBD2. V was pared by 5 bases and J by 3 bases, with 7 bases of the junction left unmatched. The germline CDR1 and CDR2 sequences are MGHDK and SYGVNS. CDR3 size: 16 residues. CDR3: CASSIRAGGNYNEQFF. For the CDR3, the DNA is TGTGCCAGCAGTATCCGAGCGGGAGGGAACTACAATGAGCAGTTCTTC.

There are a few counts of this clone. The chain is built from TRBV5-1 and TRBJ2-7; no reliable D call. This CDR3 is 11 amino acids long. V dropped 2 bases and J dropped 6 bases, with 6 bases sitting between them. CDR1 is SGHRS, CDR2 YFSETQ, per germline. CDR3 sequence: CASSFGGEQYF. As DNA, the CDR3 is TGCGCCAGCAGCTTCGGTGGCGAGCAGTACTTC.

The J gene is TRBJ1-4, the V gene TRBV28; D call uncertain. This CDR3 is built from 17 residues. V was shortened by 6 bases and J by 4 bases, with 21 bases between the two germline ends. The germline gives CDR1 MDHEN, CDR2 SYDVKM. CDR3 DNA sequence: TGTGCCAGCAGCATCAGATACGGCGGGTCCCTTAATGAAAAACTGTTTTTT. Translated: CASSIRYGGSLNEKLFF.

V usage is TRBV29-1 and J usage is TRBJ2-7, with a possible D match to TRBD2 (5 bases). CDR1 and CDR2 (germline): SQVTM, ANQGSEA. Trimming took off 0 bases at V and 3 bases at J, with 12 bases between the two ends. CDR3 length: 14 residues. The CDR3 spells CSVEDRGSNYEQYF. CDR3 nucleotides: TGCAGCGTTGAAGATCGGGGATCCAACTACGAGCAGTACTTC.

The chain links TRBV7-8 to TRBJ2-7, with 7 nucleotides matching TRBD1. V lost 7 bases and J lost 5; bases outside the gene matches: 11. The germline V gene encodes CDR1 SGHVS and CDR2 FQNEAQ. The CDR3 contains 14 residues. CDR3 sequence reads: CASTRDSVLHEQYF. Written as DNA, the CDR3 is TGTGCCAGCACCCGGGACAGCGTCCTCCACGAGCAGTACTTC.

The J gene is TRBJ2-7, the V gene TRBV19; 7 nucleotides line up with TRBD2. The CDR3 sequence is 14 residues long. Trimming at V came to 3 bases and at J to 5 bases, leaving 7 bases not matched to a gene. Germline values: CDR1 LNHDA, CDR2 SQIVND (reference sequence). The CDR3 here is CASSIRDGTNEQYF. The CDR3 DNA reads as TGTGCCAGTAGTATCCGGGACGGGACTAACGAGCAGTACTTC.

This clone has just a few counts. V and J are TRBV2 and TRBJ1-2; 9 nucleotides align to TRBD1. Germline values: CDR1 SNHLY, CDR2 FYNNEI. This CDR3 has 16 amino acids. V lost 6 bases, J lost 4 bases, and 12 bases stayed unmatched. The CDR3 bases are TGTGCCAGCAGACCGACCTTGGACAGGGGTGGCTATGGCTACACCTTC. It specifies CASRPTLDRGGYGYTF.

The chain is built from TRBV7-9 and TRBJ2-7; 10 nucleotides line up with TRBD1. The CDR3 contains 16 residues. Germline V gene sequence: CDR1 SEHNR, CDR2 FQNEAQ (reference sequence). With V trimmed by 5 bases and J by 1 base, 8 bases remained unmatched. CDR3 nucleotides: TGTGCCAGCAGCCCGAGACAGGGGGCGCAGTCCTACGAGCAGTACTTC. It specifies CASSPRQGAQSYEQYF.

The gene calls are TRBV27 and TRBJ2-2, with TRBD1 matching 8 bases. V lost 2 bases, J lost 1 base, and 15 bases stayed unmatched. The CDR3 totals 20 residues. The germline V gene encodes CDR1 MNHEY and CDR2 SMNVEV (reference sequence). The DNA of the CDR3 is TGTGCCAGCAGTTTAATTCCCATACCCCTTGGGACAGGGAACACCGGGGAGCTGTTTTTT. The encoded protein is CASSLIPIPLGTGNTGELFF.

This clone showed up just once. V usage is TRBV28 and J usage is TRBJ2-6; TRBD1 might be the D (5 bases). This CDR3 contains 20 residues. Trimming cost V 6 bases and J 5 bases, with 29 bases left between them. Germline V gene data show CDR1 as MDHEN and CDR2 as SYDVKM. The CDR3: CASSSGQIKSANLWANVLTF. CDR3 bases: TGTGCCAGCAGCTCCGGACAAATTAAATCAGCTAACCTCTGGGCCAACGTCCTGACTTTC.

This sequence joins TRBV5-1 and TRBJ1-1; 8 bases fit TRBD1. Losses at the gene ends were 4 bases for V and 5 bases for J; bases not matched to a gene: 7. This CDR3 is built from 14 residues. Germline CDR1 and CDR2: SGHRS and YFSETQ. CDR3 residues: CASSRQGKRTEAFF. CDR3 coding DNA: TGCGCCAGCAGCCGACAGGGGAAAAGGACTGAAGCTTTCTTT.

The chain uses TRBV28 and TRBJ2-1; a possible D gene is TRBD1 (5 bases). CDR1 is MDHEN, CDR2 SYDVKM, per germline. Trimming left V 3 bases short and J 8 bases short, with 11 bases between. The CDR3 sequence is 13 residues long. CDR3 loop: CASSFRLGDEQFF. CDR3 bases: TGTGCCAGCAGTTTTCGGCTAGGGGATGAGCAGTTCTTC.

This chain uses TRBV15 with TRBJ2-6; 7 bases fit TRBD1. This CDR3 contains 15 residues. The germline V gene encodes CDR1 LNHNV and CDR2 YYDKDF (reference sequence). V dropped 4 bases and J dropped 6; count of bases not matched to a gene: 6. The CDR3 bases are TGTGCCACCAGCAAAACAGGGGCTGAGGCCAACGTCCTGACTTTC. Residues: CATSKTGAEANVLTF.

The CDR3 protein is CASSSSGLAGAGQYF. As DNA, the CDR3 is TGTGCCAGCAGCTCGTCGGGACTAGCGGGAGCTGGGCAGTACTTC. V is TRBV7-9 and J is TRBJ2-7, with 14 bases identical to TRBD2. V dropped 4 bases and J dropped 9; count of bases not matched to a gene: 8. CDR1 and CDR2 (germline): SEHNR, FQNEAQ (reference sequence). The CDR3 is made up of 15 amino acids.

The gene calls are TRBV9 and TRBJ2-2; the D gene is possibly TRBD2 (6 bases). This CDR3 spans 17 amino acids. Germline V gene sequence: CDR1 SGDLS, CDR2 YYNGEE. V dropped 5 bases and J dropped 5 bases, with 22 bases sitting between them. CDR3: CASSNGGEWAGTGELFF. In DNA form, the CDR3 reads TGTGCCAGCAGTAACGGAGGGGAATGGGCCGGAACCGGGGAGCTGTTTTTT.

This chain uses TRBV7-2 with TRBJ2-1; 10 bases match TRBD1. The CDR3 covers 16 residues. The V gene end was trimmed by 5 bases and the J gene end by 5 bases; junction bases not matched to a gene: 9. CDR1 and CDR2 (germline): SGHTA, FQGNSA. The chain's CDR3 is CASSAEWDRGHNEQFF. For the CDR3, the DNA is TGTGCCAGCAGCGCCGAGTGGGACAGGGGTCACAATGAGCAGTTCTTC.

The chain uses TRBV4-1 and TRBJ1-2, with 7 nucleotides matching TRBD1. The CDR3 length is 15 residues. CDR1 is MGHRA and CDR2 is YSYEKL in the germline V gene. After removal of 4 bases from V and 3 bases from J, the junction contained 8 bases not matched to a gene. The CDR3 spells CASSPDRDLHYGYTF. The CDR3 DNA reads as TGCGCCAGCAGCCCCGACAGGGATTTGCACTATGGCTACACCTTC.

The V gene is TRBV27, the J gene TRBJ2-7, with a tentative D call TRBD2 (6 bases). Trimming took off 3 bases at V and 3 bases at J, with 9 bases between the two ends. Per the germline V gene, CDR1 is MNHEY and CDR2 is SMNVEV (reference sequence). CDR3 size: 13 residues. In nucleotides, the CDR3 is TGTGCCAGCAGTTTGGAGGGCGGCTACGAGCAGTACTTC. Translated, it gives CASSLEGGYEQYF.

This clone is termed medium-sized. The chain joins TRBV6-4 to TRBJ2-1; 9 bases match TRBD2. Germline loops: CDR1 MRHNA, CDR2 SNTAGT. V shed 4 bases and J 8 bases; nucleotides not matched to a gene: 9. The CDR3 loop spans 15 amino acids. CDR3 loop: CASSVGTSSSDEQFF. The DNA of the CDR3 is TGTGCCAGCAGTGTAGGGACTAGCAGCTCCGATGAGCAGTTCTTC.

The CDR3 DNA reads as TGTGCCAGCAGTTTCCTACTTAGTGCGCCCCATTACGAGCAGTACTTC. Its protein is CASSFLLSAPHYEQYF. The chain joins TRBV6-5 to TRBJ2-7; D ambiguous. Germline CDR1 is MNHEY and CDR2 is SVGAGI. Trimming cost V 4 bases and J 4 bases, with 20 bases left between them. CDR3 length equals 16 residues.

The chain combines TRBV11-2 with TRBJ2-1; TRBD2 matches 8 bases. CDR3 length: 16 residues. V trimming: 6 bases; J trimming: 1 base; junction bases outside the gene matches: 8. CDR1 and CDR2 from the germline V gene are SGHAT and FQNNGV. The CDR3 region is CASSHSGMGSYNEQFF. CDR3 nucleotide sequence: TGTGCCAGCAGTCATAGCGGGATGGGTTCCTACAATGAGCAGTTCTTC. Full variable domain (rest looked up from reference TRBV11-2 and TRBJ2-1): EAGVAQSPRYKIIEKRQSVAFWCNPISGHATLYWYQQILGQGPKLLIQFQNNGVVDDSQLPKDRFSAERLKGVDSTLKIQPAKLEDSAVYLCASSHSGMGSYNEQFFGPGTRLTVL.

This chain connects TRBV7-9 to TRBJ2-7, with 9 bases aligning to TRBD1. This CDR3 region has 15 residues. V lost 5 bases and J lost 3; bases outside the gene matches: 8. CDR1 and CDR2 from the germline V gene are SEHNR and FQNEAQ (reference sequence). The CDR3 is CASSPNRGPYYEQYF. Written as DNA, the CDR3 is TGTGCCAGCAGCCCGAACAGGGGGCCTTACTACGAGCAGTACTTC.

The J gene is TRBJ2-5, the V gene TRBV6-5, with 12 bases identical to TRBD2. Trimming cost V 7 bases and J 5 bases; bases outside gene matches: 5. The V gene's germline CDR1 is MNHEY and CDR2 SVGAGI. CDR3 length: 14 amino acids. In DNA form, the CDR3 reads TGTGCCAGCACTAGCGGGAGGGCCTGGGAGACCCAGTACTTC. Protein sequence: CASTSGRAWETQYF.

On this clone itself: The sample carries other DNA sequences with the same CDR3. V and J are TRBV15 and TRBJ1-5; 8 bases line up with TRBD1. The trim removed 5 bases at V and 1 base at J, leaving 1 base unmatched. CDR1 is LNHNV, CDR2 YYDKDF, per germline (reference sequence). The CDR3 has 14 amino acids. The CDR3 is CATSHRGSNQPQHF. In DNA, the CDR3 is TGTGCCACCAGCCACAGGGGGAGCAATCAGCCCCAGCATTTT.

The V gene is TRBV7-6, the J gene TRBJ2-7, with 7 bases matching TRBD1. The ends lost 1 base at V and 3 bases at J; junction bases unmatched: 6. Per germline, CDR1 SGHVS and CDR2 FNYEAQ. The CDR3 has 15 residues. CDR3 bases: TGTGCCAGCAGCTTAGGACAGGGAACAAGCTACGAGCAGTACTTC. Encoded protein: CASSLGQGTSYEQYF.